Sequencing of this TCR beta chain was carried out in a study of blood T cell repertoires in COVID-19. Study summary: Spain, Italy and the United States supplied samples that represented acute and convalescent COVID-19.

The CDR3 totals 15 residues. CDR1 SGHVS and CDR2 FQNEAQ come from the germline V gene. With 5 bases clipped from V and 1 base from J, the junction kept 4 bases outside the gene matches. Per the original data handling: Amplification from reference gene primers served as the basis for estimated nucleated cell counts. Libraries were prepared by immunoSEQ multiplex PCR; TCRdb keeps only in-frame clonotypes and omits some of them. The DNA was the basis for D and trimming; V, J and clone size are from that table. Of some 140,000 clones in the sample, just over 75% were seen once. The gene calls are TRBV7-8 and TRBJ2-4; 8 bases line up with TRBD1. The receptor's source is a human donor in a cohort sampled during active COVID-19. Specimen: peripheral blood. The CDR3 loop reads CASSPGGRAKNIQYF. The CDR3 DNA is TGTGCCAGCAGCCCAGGGGGCCGGGCCAAAAACATTCAGTACTTC.